Each of the 25 T cell receptor beta chains below was sequenced from the same sample in a study of T-cell memory formation after mild COVID-19. One entry per CDR3 protein results from TCRdb running MiXCR on the 5' RACE reads. The sample shows about 190,000 distinct CDR3 sequences, around 25% of them seen only once. Sequences were obtained from PBMCs or a T cell subset sorted from them (not recorded which). Receptor source: an adult woman who had mild COVID-19 (a few samples of this study predate the infection). Cell type and time point are not known.

V gene TRBV7-3 combines with J gene TRBJ2-2; 7 nucleotides line up with TRBD1. V dropped 2 bases and J dropped 7; count of bases not matched to a gene: 7. This CDR3 comprises 15 residues. The germline gives CDR1 SGHTA, CDR2 FQGTGA. The chain's CDR3 is CASSLPFRTGGELFF. The CDR3 DNA reads as TGTGCCAGCAGCTTACCATTCCGGACAGGCGGGGAGCTGTTTTTT.

This clonotype turned up a few times. The chain links TRBV7-2 to TRBJ2-5; 13 bases fit TRBD2. J was trimmed by 4 bases and V by 4 bases; bases with no gene match: 6. Germline V gives CDR1 SGHTA, CDR2 FQGNSA. The length of the CDR3 is 16 residues. CDR3 sequence reads: CASSSGTSGIAETQYF. In DNA form, the CDR3 reads TGTGCCAGCAGCTCCGGGACTAGCGGGATCGCAGAGACCCAGTACTTC.

This clonotype came up a few times. This sequence joins TRBV18 and TRBJ2-2; D gene unclear. The V end was cut by 0 bases, the J end by 6 bases, with 8 bases between. This CDR3 is built from 14 residues. CDR1 KGHSH and CDR2 LQKENI come from the germline V gene. DNA for the CDR3: TGTGCCAGCTCACCACCGTCCCGGCCCGGGGAGCTGTTTTTT. Residues: CASSPPSRPGELFF.

The rearrangement links TRBV7-9 to TRBJ1-1, with 9 bases lining up with TRBD1. The junction had 3 bases not matched to a gene; V was cut back by 3 bases and J by 1 base. The CDR3 is 15 residues long. Germline assignment: CDR1 SEHNR and CDR2 FQNEAQ (reference sequence). DNA of the CDR3: TGTGCCAGCAGCTTCACAGGGGGCCAGAACACTGAAGCTTTCTTT. Encoded protein: CASSFTGGQNTEAFF.

This chain links TRBV19 with TRBJ2-1; TRBD2 aligns across 11 bases. The trim removed 3 bases at V and 7 bases at J, leaving 11 bases unmatched. The CDR3 loop spans 17 amino acids. Germline V CDR1 and CDR2: LNHDA, SQIVND (reference sequence). The CDR3: CASSMILEASGGNEQFF. The CDR3 DNA is TGTGCCAGTAGTATGATCCTAGAGGCTAGCGGGGGGAATGAGCAGTTCTTC.

Only a few counts were recorded for this clonotype. This chain links TRBV3-1 with TRBJ2-5, with 9 bases lining up with TRBD2. The CDR3 is 15 residues long. Unmatched junction bases numbered 8, after V lost 4 bases and J lost 5 bases. The germline CDR1 and CDR2 sequences are LGHDT and YNNKEL (reference sequence). CDR3 nucleotide sequence: TGTGCCAGCAGCCCGGGAACTAGCGGGTCGGAGACCCAGTACTTC. It encodes CASSPGTSGSETQYF.

Only one count was recorded for this clonotype. The V gene is TRBV10-3, the J gene TRBJ2-3; D gene uncertain. The length of the CDR3 is 11 residues. Per the germline V gene, CDR1 is ENHRY and CDR2 is SYGVKD. Deletions cut 6 bases from V and 6 bases from J, with 7 bases between. DNA for the CDR3: TGTGCCATCAGAGAAGGGGATACGCAGTATTTT. Translation: CAIREGDTQYF.

This clonotype was seen a few times. The chain joins TRBV3-1 to TRBJ1-6; TRBD1 might be the D (5 bases). V lost 3 bases and J 1 base, leaving 10 bases between the germline ends. The CDR3 has 16 amino acids. Per germline, CDR1 LGHDT and CDR2 YNNKEL (reference sequence). The CDR3 loop is CASSQGVWSYNSPLHF. CDR3 in DNA: TGTGCCAGCAGCCAGGGGGTATGGTCCTATAATTCACCCCTCCACTTT. Supplemented by reference TRBV3-1 and TRBJ1-6, the full variable domain reads DTAVSQTPKYLVTQMGNDKSIKCEQNLGHDTMYWYKQDSKKFLKIMFSYNNKELIINETVPNRFSPKSPDKAHLNLHINSLELGDSAVYFCASSQGVWSYNSPLHFGNGTRLTVT.

This clonotype has more than one count but fewer than ten. The rearrangement links TRBV6-4 to TRBJ2-1; 11 nucleotides align to TRBD2. CDR3 size: 18 residues. The V gene end was trimmed by 2 bases and the J gene end by 9 bases; junction bases not matched to a gene: 15. Per the germline V gene, CDR1 is MRHNA and CDR2 is SNTAGT. For the CDR3, the DNA is TGTGCCAGCAGTGACGATAATAGCGGGAGGGACTTAGGGGGTGAGCAGTTCTTC. This sequence encodes CASSDDNSGRDLGGEQFF.

This clonotype has more than one count but fewer than ten. The V and J genes are TRBV24-1 and TRBJ2-1; D possibly corresponds to TRBD2 (7 bases). The CDR3 is 16 residues long. Germline-derived CDR1 and CDR2 are KGHDR and SFDVKD. V lost 3 bases, J lost 4 bases, and 15 bases lay in between. The CDR3 DNA follows: TGTGCCACCAGTGATCCCCGTGGGGGGGCTTACAATGAGCAGTTCTTC. Its translation is CATSDPRGGAYNEQFF.

This rearrangement joins TRBV15 to TRBJ2-5; TRBD1 is a possible D gene (5 bases). With 3 bases removed from V and 5 bases from J, the gap between germline ends came to 16 bases. CDR1 LNHNV and CDR2 YYDKDF come from the germline V gene (reference sequence). This CDR3 contains 15 residues. CDR3 in amino acids: CATSRLDTKGETQYF. The CDR3, as DNA: TGTGCCACCAGCAGGCTAGATACTAAGGGGGAGACCCAGTACTTC.

This clonotype was seen only a few times. The V call is TRBV6-1, the J call TRBJ2-1, with D tentatively TRBD2 (5 bases). Germline CDR1 MNHNS, CDR2 SASEGT. Trimming took 1 base from V and 8 from J, leaving 9 bases between them. CDR3 length: 13 residues. CDR3 loop: CASSEVRGDEQFF. In nucleotides, the CDR3 is TGTGCCAGCAGTGAAGTCCGGGGTGATGAGCAGTTCTTC.

The rearrangement uses TRBV20-1 and TRBJ2-3; either TRBD1 or TRBD2 may fit D (6 bases each). Germline CDR1 reads DFQATT; CDR2 reads SNEGSKA (reference sequence). This CDR3 region has 15 residues. Trimming took off 0 bases at V and 0 bases at J, with 10 bases between the two ends. The CDR3, as DNA: TGCAGTGCTAGAGAGGGGGGCCCTAGCACAGATACGCAGTATTTT. This sequence encodes CSAREGGPSTDTQYF.

This clonotype was counted between two and nine times. This chain links TRBV5-5 with TRBJ1-2, with D unclear. This CDR3 comprises 13 residues. Trimming cost V 4 bases and J 7 bases, with 14 bases left between them. CDR1 and CDR2 from the germline V gene are SGHKS and YYEKEE (reference sequence). Written as DNA, the CDR3 is TGTGCCAGCAGCCCCGGCCCGGTAGGTGGCTACACCTTC. It specifies CASSPGPVGGYTF.

The rearrangement joins TRBV29-1 to TRBJ2-3, with 11 bases matching TRBD1. In germline, CDR1 is SQVTM, CDR2 ANQGSEA. CDR3 length equals 18 residues. V shed 0 bases and J 4 bases; nucleotides not matched to a gene: 12. In DNA, the CDR3 is TGCAGCGTTGAAGAAGCCGGGATCACGGGACAGGGGGCAGATACGCAGTATTTT. Translating gives CSVEEAGITGQGADTQYF.

This clonotype appeared a few times. J is TRBJ2-1 and V is TRBV24-1, with 11 nucleotides matching TRBD1. The length of the CDR3 is 18 residues. Per germline, CDR1 KGHDR and CDR2 SFDVKD. The trim removed 3 bases at V and 0 bases at J, leaving 6 bases unmatched. Here the CDR3 reads CATSDPGQGGASYNEQFF. Here the CDR3 DNA reads TGTGCCACCAGTGATCCGGGACAGGGGGGGGCCTCCTACAATGAGCAGTTCTTC.

This CDR3 is CASSYERGATNEKLFF. DNA of the CDR3: TGTGCCAGCAGTTACGAGCGTGGGGCAACTAATGAAAAACTGTTTTTT. The chain combines TRBV6-6 with TRBJ1-4; D is unresolved. Per the germline V gene, CDR1 is MNHNY and CDR2 is SVGAGI (reference sequence). This CDR3 has 16 amino acids. Between the trimmed V and J ends, which lost 2 bases and 0 bases, there was a span of 10 bases.

This clonotype showed up just a few times. This sequence joins TRBV29-1 and TRBJ2-3, with TRBD2 matching over 8 bases. Trimming removed 5 bases from V and 5 bases from J; junction bases left unmatched: 0. The germline V gene has CDR1 SQVTM and CDR2 ANQGSEA. The CDR3 spans 11 residues. CDR3 DNA sequence: TGCAGCGTTCGGGGGGGAGATACGCAGTATTTT. It codes for CSVRGGDTQYF.

This clonotype has just a few counts. V is TRBV11-3 and J is TRBJ2-1; D unclear. This CDR3 spans 17 amino acids. Germline lookup yields CDR1 SGHNT and CDR2 YENEEA. Trimming left V 5 bases short and J 0 bases short, with 17 bases between. The CDR3 is CASSPRTGLSSYNEQFF. As DNA, the CDR3 is TGTGCCAGCAGCCCCCGAACGGGTTTGAGCTCCTACAATGAGCAGTTCTTC.

This clonotype was recorded a few times. The rearrangement links TRBV20-1 to TRBJ2-3, with D possibly being TRBD2 (5 bases). Germline V gives CDR1 DFQATT, CDR2 SNEGSKA (reference sequence). With 6 bases removed from V and 3 bases from J, the gap between germline ends came to 10 bases. The CDR3 runs 12 residues. This CDR3 reads CSAPGRTDTQYF. Here the CDR3 DNA reads TGCAGTGCCCCGGGAAGGACAGATACGCAGTATTTT.

The rearrangement joins TRBV3-1 to TRBJ2-2, with 7 bases lining up with TRBD1. Germline lookup yields CDR1 LGHDT and CDR2 YNNKEL (reference sequence). The CDR3 spans 18 residues. J gave up 2 bases and V 4 bases, and 13 bases lay outside the gene matches. The CDR3 DNA reads as TGTGCCAGCAGCCCACAAACACCAGGGACAGCTAACACCGGGGAGCTGTTTTTT. This encodes CASSPQTPGTANTGELFF.

The chain uses TRBV7-2 and TRBJ2-3, with unresolved D. The germline V gene has CDR1 SGHTA and CDR2 FQGNSA. The CDR3 consists of 15 residues. Between the trimmed V and J ends, which lost 3 bases and 2 bases, there was a span of 12 bases. The CDR3 DNA is TGTGCCAGCAGCTTTCGCGCCAGGAACACAGATACGCAGTATTTT. Translation gives CASSFRARNTDTQYF.

The rearrangement links TRBV20-1 to TRBJ1-1, with TRBD1 as a possible D gene (6 bases). Germline V gene lookup returns CDR1 DFQATT and CDR2 SNEGSKA (reference sequence). The V gene lost 2 bases and the J gene lost 4 bases, with 17 bases spanning the gap. This CDR3 is 15 amino acids long. CDR3 residues: CSARLVQGGGTEAFF. The CDR3 DNA is TGCAGTGCTAGACTCGTACAGGGAGGGGGCACTGAAGCTTTCTTT.

The chain employs TRBV4-3 and TRBJ1-5; D is perhaps TRBD1 (5 bases). CDR3 length: 13 amino acids. CDR1 and CDR2 from the germline V gene are LGHNA and YSLEER. V lost 4 bases and J 8 bases, leaving 12 bases between the germline ends. The CDR3 region is CASSRGEGKPQHF. The CDR3 region has the DNA TGCGCCAGCAGCCGAGGAGAGGGGAAGCCCCAGCATTTT.

This clonotype has just a few counts. This chain uses TRBV7-2 with TRBJ2-5; 7 positions match TRBD1. The CDR3 length is 14 residues. Per the germline V gene, CDR1 is SGHTA and CDR2 is FQGNSA. Trimming cost V 4 bases and J 7 bases; bases outside gene matches: 9. CDR3 DNA: TGTGCCAGCAGCTCGGGGACAGCCGGCGGGACCCAGTACTTC. This sequence encodes CASSSGTAGGTQYF.